The 21 T cell receptor beta chains listed next were all sequenced from one sample in a study of response to subunit inactivated influenza vaccine. TCRdb re-analysed the RT-PCR reads in MiXCR, keeping a single row per CDR3 protein. This sample carries over 150,000 distinct CDR3 sequences, around 8.8% of them seen once, and the ten largest clones take approximately 11%. The sequencing here drew on non-naive T cells sorted from PBMCs, taken on the day of vaccination. The receptor source for this set is a man aged 50-59 years who received an inactivated influenza vaccine.

Here the CDR3 DNA reads TGTGCCAGCAGCCAAGCTCAACAAGAGACCCAGTACTTC. As protein: CASSQAQQETQYF. The chain has TRBV4-2 and TRBJ2-5; D gene unclear. Germline V gene sequence: CDR1 LGHNA, CDR2 YNFKEQ. Deletions cut 1 base from V and 2 bases from J, with 5 bases between. The CDR3 runs to 13 residues.

This clonotype was seen a handful of times. The chain is built from TRBV11-2 and TRBJ2-7; D assignment may be TRBD1 or TRBD2 (6 bases each). Per the germline V gene, CDR1 is SGHAT and CDR2 is FQNNGV. This CDR3 contains 13 residues. Deletions cut 3 bases from V and 6 bases from J, with 12 bases between. CDR3 loop: CASSFGGPIEQYF. CDR3 in DNA: TGTGCCAGCAGCTTTGGGGGGCCGATCGAGCAGTACTTC.

There are many counts of this clonotype. CDR3 amino acids: CASSQVVDRSYEQYF. For the CDR3, the DNA is TGCGCCAGCAGCCAAGTTGTGGACAGGAGCTACGAGCAGTACTTC. V is TRBV4-3 and J is TRBJ2-7; 7 bases align to TRBD1. Germline CDR1 LGHNA, CDR2 YSLEER. The CDR3 has 15 amino acids. J was trimmed by 3 bases and V by 1 base; bases with no gene match: 6.

This clonotype was seen a handful of times. CDR3 sequence: CASSRMGGLATDTQYF. CDR3 bases: TGTGCCAGCAGCCGCATGGGGGGACTAGCAACAGATACGCAGTATTTT. The V call is TRBV3-1, the J call TRBJ2-3; 9 nucleotides match TRBD2. J lost 3 bases, V lost 4 bases, and 8 bases had no gene match. This CDR3 comprises 16 residues. Germline V gives CDR1 LGHDT, CDR2 YNNKEL (reference sequence).

This clonotype was seen at least ten times. The chain joins TRBV5-1 to TRBJ2-3, with TRBD2 identical over 9 bases. The CDR3 is 17 amino acids. The ends lost 3 bases at V and 3 bases at J; junction bases unmatched: 11. CDR1 and CDR2 from the germline V gene are SGHRS and YFSETQ. The CDR3 here is CASSWGRISGSTDTQYF. DNA of the CDR3: TGCGCCAGCAGCTGGGGTCGAATTAGCGGGAGTACAGATACGCAGTATTTT.

This clonotype was counted at least ten times. The rearrangement uses TRBV20-1 and TRBJ2-1; 9 positions agree with TRBD2. CDR1 is DFQATT, CDR2 SNEGSKA, per germline (reference sequence). Losses at the gene ends were 2 bases for V and 5 bases for J; bases not matched to a gene: 7. This CDR3 has 15 amino acids. CDR3 sequence (DNA): TGCAGTGCTAGATCTCACAGCGGGAGGAACAATGAGCAGTTCTTC. It translates to CSARSHSGRNNEQFF.

The sample holds many counts of this clonotype. This chain uses TRBV20-1 with TRBJ1-2; tentative D call: TRBD1 (5 bases). Germline loops: CDR1 DFQATT, CDR2 SNEGSKA (reference sequence). This CDR3 spans 12 amino acids. With 3 bases removed from V and 1 base from J, the gap between germline ends came to 6 bases. As DNA, the CDR3 is TGCAGTGCTAGCAGGGTTAACTATGGCTACACCTTC. Its protein is CSASRVNYGYTF.

This clonotype was picked up a small number of times. The chain carries TRBV12-3 or TRBV12-4 and TRBJ2-5; no clear D gene. The CDR3 length is 13 residues. With 5 bases removed from V and 0 bases from J, the gap between germline ends came to 7 bases. In DNA, the CDR3 is TGTGCCAGCAGTAAAAACTACCAAGAGACCCAGTACTTC. Encoded protein: CASSKNYQETQYF.

This clonotype was observed a handful of times. The rearrangement joins TRBV6-5 to TRBJ1-2; 10 positions agree with TRBD1. Germline CDR1 reads MNHEY; CDR2 reads SVGAGI. Trimming at V came to 2 bases and at J to 6 bases, leaving 9 bases not matched to a gene. The CDR3 is made up of 16 amino acids. CDR3 loop: CASSYPDRGRKDGYTF. Here the CDR3 DNA reads TGTGCCAGCAGTTACCCTGACAGGGGGCGAAAAGATGGCTACACCTTC.

This clonotype came up many times. This rearrangement joins TRBV5-6 to TRBJ2-2; weak D call: TRBD1 (5 bases). This CDR3 region has 16 residues. Germline V gene data show CDR1 as SGHDT and CDR2 as YYEEEE. The V end was cut by 4 bases, the J end by 4 bases, with 17 bases between. For the CDR3, the DNA is TGTGCCAGCAGCCTTACGCGACAGATTAGCACCGGGGAGCTGTTTTTT. Protein sequence: CASSLTRQISTGELFF.

The chain employs TRBV9 and TRBJ2-7, with TRBD2 identical over 9 bases. Trimming removed 3 bases from V and 0 bases from J; junction bases left unmatched: 4. This CDR3 has 15 residues. Germline V gives CDR1 SGDLS, CDR2 YYNGEE. CDR3 nucleotide sequence: TGTGCCAGCAGCGGTAGCGGGAGCAACTCCTACGAGCAGTACTTC. It encodes CASSGSGSNSYEQYF. The variable domain in full, with the rest retrieved from reference TRBV9 and TRBJ2-7, is DSGVTQTPKHLITATGQRVTLRCSPRSGDLSVYWYQQSLDQGLQFLIQYYNGEERAKGNILERFSAQQFPDLHSELNLSSLELGDSALYFCASSGSGSNSYEQYFGPGTRLTVT.

This clonotype was seen at least ten times. The chain employs TRBV7-2 and TRBJ1-4; 8 bases are a match to TRBD1. Trimming cost V 4 bases and J 5 bases; bases outside gene matches: 6. The CDR3 has 15 residues. Germline V gives CDR1 SGHTA, CDR2 FQGNSA. CDR3 sequence reads: CASSSPRGQNEKLFF. In DNA form, the CDR3 reads TGTGCCAGCAGCTCCCCCAGGGGGCAGAATGAAAAACTGTTTTTT.

Only a few counts were recorded for this clonotype. The chain employs TRBV11-2 and TRBJ2-3; 10 bases are shared with TRBD2. The CDR3 consists of 15 residues. Germline CDR1 SGHAT, CDR2 FQNNGV. Trimming at V came to 6 bases and at J to 5 bases, leaving 8 bases not matched to a gene. CDR3 residues: CASRRAGGPKDTQYF. CDR3 coding DNA: TGTGCCAGCAGAAGAGCGGGGGGGCCGAAAGATACGCAGTATTTT.

This clonotype was recorded at least ten times. The chain has TRBV12-3 or TRBV12-4 and TRBJ1-1; D remains ambiguous. This CDR3 region has 13 residues. Trimming took 2 bases from V and 0 from J, leaving 4 bases between them. The CDR3 protein is CASSLTVNTEAFF. The CDR3 DNA is TGTGCCAGCAGTTTAACAGTGAACACTGAAGCTTTCTTT.

This rearrangement joins TRBV5-5 to TRBJ1-5; weak D call: TRBD1 (6 bases). Trimming took off 4 bases at V and 0 bases at J, with 14 bases between the two ends. The CDR3 is 16 residues long. Germline CDR1 and CDR2: SGHKS and YYEKEE (reference sequence). The CDR3 coding sequence is TGTGCCAGCAGCCCCATAGGGGGGGATAGCAATCAGCCCCAGCATTTT. Residues: CASSPIGGDSNQPQHF. Using reference TRBV5-5 and TRBJ1-5 for the parts outside the CDR3, the full variable domain is DAGVTQSPTHLIKTRGQQVTLRCSPISGHKSVSWYQQVLGQGPQFIFQYYEKEERGRGNFPDRFSARQFPNYSSELNVNALLLGDSALYLCASSPIGGDSNQPQHFGDGTRLSIL.

This clonotype was picked up a small number of times. The chain recombines TRBV5-1 with TRBJ1-2, with 8 bases identical to TRBD1. The CDR3 runs 13 residues. Germline assignment: CDR1 SGHRS and CDR2 YFSETQ. The trim removed 4 bases at V and 6 bases at J, leaving 5 bases unmatched. CDR3 protein: CASSPPTGDGYTF. CDR3 DNA: TGCGCCAGCAGCCCCCCGACAGGGGATGGCTACACCTTC. Combining the CDR3 with reference TRBV5-1 and TRBJ1-2 gives the whole variable domain KAGVTQTPRYLIKTRGQQVTLSCSPISGHRSVSWYQQTPGQGLQFLFEYFSETQRNKGNFPGRFSGRQFSNSRSEMNVSTLELGDSALYLCASSPPTGDGYTFGSGTRLTVV.

This clonotype was picked up many times. In nucleotides, the CDR3 is TGTGCCAGCAGTTACCTAGCCGGTCGTGGAGATACGCAGTATTTT. This codes for CASSYLAGRGDTQYF. V is TRBV6-5 and J is TRBJ2-3; weak D call: TRBD2 (5 bases). V lost 2 bases and J lost 5, with 14 bases in between. The CDR3 runs to 15 residues. Germline V gives CDR1 MNHEY, CDR2 SVGAGI.

This clonotype was counted only a few times. The rearrangement links TRBV9 to TRBJ2-2; 9 positions match TRBD1. CDR1 and CDR2 (germline): SGDLS, YYNGEE. V trimming: 0 bases; J trimming: 3 bases; junction bases outside the gene matches: 3. The length of the CDR3 is 16 residues. The CDR3 loop reads CASSVDGTGYTGELFF. For the CDR3, the DNA is TGTGCCAGCAGCGTAGACGGGACAGGGTACACCGGGGAGCTGTTTTTT.

This clonotype showed up many times. The chain uses TRBV15 and TRBJ1-4; 9 nucleotides align to TRBD1. Looked up from germline, CDR1 is LNHNV and CDR2 is YYDKDF (reference sequence). J gave up 8 bases and V 4 bases, and 5 bases lay outside the gene matches. CDR3 size: 14 residues. The CDR3 region is CATSKQGAREKLFF. The CDR3 nucleotides are TGTGCCACCAGCAAACAGGGGGCGCGAGAAAAACTGTTTTTT.

The V call is TRBV3-1, the J call TRBJ2-1; TRBD1 is a possible D gene (6 bases). The CDR3 consists of 14 residues. V was cut by 4 bases and J by 4 bases, with 11 bases left in between. Per germline, CDR1 LGHDT and CDR2 YNNKEL (reference sequence). For the CDR3, the DNA is TGTGCCAGCAGCCCTACAGGGACATACAATGAGCAGTTCTTC. Encoded protein: CASSPTGTYNEQFF.

This clonotype was recorded a few times. The V call is TRBV6-2 or TRBV6-3, the J call TRBJ2-7; D may be TRBD1 (6 bases). Germline loops: CDR1 MNHEY, CDR2 SVGEGT. V lost 2 bases, J lost 2 bases, and 10 bases lay in between. This CDR3 has 14 residues. This CDR3 reads CASSYRQEPYEQYF. CDR3 DNA: TGTGCCAGCAGTTACCGACAGGAACCCTACGAGCAGTACTTC.